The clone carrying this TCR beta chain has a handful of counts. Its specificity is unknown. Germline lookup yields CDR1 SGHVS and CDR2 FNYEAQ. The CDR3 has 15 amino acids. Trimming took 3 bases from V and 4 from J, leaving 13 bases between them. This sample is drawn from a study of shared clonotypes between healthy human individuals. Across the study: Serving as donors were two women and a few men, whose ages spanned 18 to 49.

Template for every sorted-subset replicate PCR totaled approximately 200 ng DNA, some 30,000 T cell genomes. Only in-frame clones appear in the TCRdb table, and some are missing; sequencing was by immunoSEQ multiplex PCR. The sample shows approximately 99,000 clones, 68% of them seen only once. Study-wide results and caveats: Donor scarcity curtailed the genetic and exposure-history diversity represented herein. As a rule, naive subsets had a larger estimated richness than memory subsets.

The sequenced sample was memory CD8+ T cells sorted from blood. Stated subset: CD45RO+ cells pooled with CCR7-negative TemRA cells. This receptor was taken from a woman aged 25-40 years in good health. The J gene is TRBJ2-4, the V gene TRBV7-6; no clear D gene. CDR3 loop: CASSLFLVQKNIQYF. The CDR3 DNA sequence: TGTGCCAGCAGCTTGTTTCTCGTACAGAAAAACATTCAGTACTTC.